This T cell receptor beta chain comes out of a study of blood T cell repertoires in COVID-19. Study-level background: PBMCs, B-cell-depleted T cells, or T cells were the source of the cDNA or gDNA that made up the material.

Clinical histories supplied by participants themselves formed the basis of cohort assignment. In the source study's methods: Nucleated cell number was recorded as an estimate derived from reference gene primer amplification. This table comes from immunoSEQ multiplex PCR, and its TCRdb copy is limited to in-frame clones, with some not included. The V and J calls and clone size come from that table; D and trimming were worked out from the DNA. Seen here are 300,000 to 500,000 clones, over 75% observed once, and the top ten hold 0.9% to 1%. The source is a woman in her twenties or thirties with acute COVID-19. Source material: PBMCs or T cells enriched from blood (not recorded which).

CDR3 nucleotide sequence: TGTGCCAGCAGCTCGACAGGGGGCAACTATGGCTACACCTTC. It is translated as CASSSTGGNYGYTF. V gene TRBV6-5 combines with J gene TRBJ1-2; 10 bases align to TRBD1. Trimming cost V 6 bases and J 2 bases; bases outside gene matches: 3. This CDR3 is built from 14 residues. Germline values: CDR1 MNHEY, CDR2 SVGAGI.